The T cell receptor (beta chain) described here comes from a study of blood T cell repertoires in COVID-19. On the study more broadly: Both acute and convalescent COVID-19 samples were obtained from the United States, Italy and Spain. The cDNA or gDNA used as material had been derived from T cells, B-cell-depleted T cells, or PBMCs.

Participant ages covered about 18 to 95 years across 25 or so US areas. There are 14 residues in the CDR3. From germline, CDR1 is SGDLS and CDR2 YYNGEE. The V end was cut by 4 bases, the J end by 5 bases, with 15 bases between. Per the original data handling: The authors estimated nucleated cell counts from reference gene primer amplification. Only in-frame clones appear in the TCRdb table, and some are missing; sequencing was by immunoSEQ multiplex PCR. V, J and clone size are those of that table, while D and trimming were read from the DNA. The top ten hold about 15% of the sample, which has 220,000 or so clones, almost 90% seen once. Only a few counts were recorded for this clone.

The TCR originated in a woman aged 45-65 years with acute COVID-19. Sequenced sample: PBMCs or T cells enriched from blood (not recorded which). This chain joins TRBV9 and TRBJ1-1; possibly TRBD1 for D (5 bases). The CDR3 sequence is CASSPWGKVTEAFF. DNA for the CDR3: TGTGCCAGCAGCCCGTGGGGCAAGGTAACTGAAGCTTTCTTT.